This T cell receptor beta chain was retrieved from a study of blood T cell repertoires in COVID-19. Here immunoSEQ multiplex PCR was the method, and the copy in TCRdb shows in-frame clones only, minus some. The data hold 54,000 or so clones, with about nine tenths observed a single time. The CDR3 sequence is 14 residues long. Germline assignment: CDR1 SGDLS and CDR2 YYNGEE. V lost 0 bases and J lost 6, with 11 bases in between. V is TRBV9 and J is TRBJ2-3; D is perhaps TRBD1 (6 bases). Sequenced input: peripheral blood. This receptor was taken from a man aged 45-65 years with active COVID-19. CDR3 nucleotides: TGTGCCAGCAGCGTAGAAACAGGGTCGGATACGCAGTATTTT. Its protein product is CASSVETGSDTQYF.